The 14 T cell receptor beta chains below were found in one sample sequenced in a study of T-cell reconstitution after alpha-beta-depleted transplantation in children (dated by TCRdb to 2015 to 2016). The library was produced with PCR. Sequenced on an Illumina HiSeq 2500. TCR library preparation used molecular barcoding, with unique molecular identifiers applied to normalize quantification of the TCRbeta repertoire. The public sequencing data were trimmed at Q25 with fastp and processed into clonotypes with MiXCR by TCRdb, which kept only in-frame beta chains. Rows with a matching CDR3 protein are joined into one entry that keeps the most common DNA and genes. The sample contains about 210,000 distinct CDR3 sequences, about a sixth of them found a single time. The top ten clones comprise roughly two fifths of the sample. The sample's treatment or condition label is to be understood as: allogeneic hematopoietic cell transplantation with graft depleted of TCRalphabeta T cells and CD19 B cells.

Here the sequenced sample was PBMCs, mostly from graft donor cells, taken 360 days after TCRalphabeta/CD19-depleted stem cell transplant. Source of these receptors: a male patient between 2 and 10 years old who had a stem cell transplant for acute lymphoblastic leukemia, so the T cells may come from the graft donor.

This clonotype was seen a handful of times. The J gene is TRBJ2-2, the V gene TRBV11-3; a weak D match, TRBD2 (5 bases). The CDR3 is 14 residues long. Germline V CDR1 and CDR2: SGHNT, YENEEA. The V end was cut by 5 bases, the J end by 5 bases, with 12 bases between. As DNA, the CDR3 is TGTGCCAGCAGCCTCAGCGGCACTACCGGGGAGCTGTTTTTT. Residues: CASSLSGTTGELFF.

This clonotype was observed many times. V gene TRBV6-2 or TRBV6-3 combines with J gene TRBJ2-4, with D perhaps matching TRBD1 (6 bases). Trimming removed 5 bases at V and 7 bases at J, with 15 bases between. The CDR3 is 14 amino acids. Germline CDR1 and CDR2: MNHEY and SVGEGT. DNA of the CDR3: TGTGCCAGCAGTACGGGGACAATGTGGAACATTCAGTACTTC. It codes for CASSTGTMWNIQYF.

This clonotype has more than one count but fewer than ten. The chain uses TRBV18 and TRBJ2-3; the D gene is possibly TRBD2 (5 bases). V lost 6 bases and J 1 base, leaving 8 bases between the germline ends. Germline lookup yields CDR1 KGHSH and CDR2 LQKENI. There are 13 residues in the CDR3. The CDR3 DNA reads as TGTGCCAGCTCCCCCGGGGGCACAGATACGCAGTATTTT. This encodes CASSPGGTDTQYF.

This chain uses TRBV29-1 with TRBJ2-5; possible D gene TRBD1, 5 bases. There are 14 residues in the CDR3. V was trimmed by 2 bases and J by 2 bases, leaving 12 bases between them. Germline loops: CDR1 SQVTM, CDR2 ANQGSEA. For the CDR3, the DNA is TGCAGCGTTGAAAGGGGCAGGGCGCAAGAGACCCAGTACTTC. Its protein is CSVERGRAQETQYF.

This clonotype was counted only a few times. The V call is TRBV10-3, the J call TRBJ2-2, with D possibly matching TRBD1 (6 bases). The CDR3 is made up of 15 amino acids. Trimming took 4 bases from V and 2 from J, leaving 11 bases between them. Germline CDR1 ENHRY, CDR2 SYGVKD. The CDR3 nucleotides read TGTGCCATCAGTGTCCGGGACACCAACACCGGGGAGCTGTTTTTT. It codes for CAISVRDTNTGELFF.

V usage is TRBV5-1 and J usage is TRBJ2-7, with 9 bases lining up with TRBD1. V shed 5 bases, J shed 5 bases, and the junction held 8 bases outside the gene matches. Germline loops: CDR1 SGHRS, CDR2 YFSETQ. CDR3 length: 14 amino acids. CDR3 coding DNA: TGCGCCAGCAGGACGTTGGACAGGGGTGACGAGCAGTACTTC. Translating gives CASRTLDRGDEQYF.

CDR3 amino acids: CATRDRDRALNTEAFF. DNA of the CDR3: TGTGCCACCAGGGACCGGGACAGGGCTTTGAACACTGAAGCTTTCTTT. The rearrangement joins TRBV15 to TRBJ1-1, with 9 bases fitting TRBD1. This CDR3 contains 16 residues. CDR1 is LNHNV, CDR2 YYDKDF, per germline (reference sequence). Germline trimming cut 6 bases from V and 0 bases from J; bases unmatched to any gene: 8.

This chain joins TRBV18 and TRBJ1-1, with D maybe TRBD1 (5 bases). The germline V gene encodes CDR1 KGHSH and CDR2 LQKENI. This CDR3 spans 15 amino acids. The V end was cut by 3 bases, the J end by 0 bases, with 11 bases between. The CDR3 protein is CASSPGAGVNTEAFF. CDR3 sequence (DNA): TGTGCCAGCTCACCGGGTGCGGGGGTGAACACTGAAGCTTTCTTT. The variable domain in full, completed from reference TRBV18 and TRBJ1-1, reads NAGVMQNPRHLVRRRGQEARLRCSPMKGHSHVYWYRQLPEEGLKFMVYLQKENIIDESGMPKERFSAEFPKEGPSILRIQQVVRGDSAAYFCASSPGAGVNTEAFFGQGTRLTVV.

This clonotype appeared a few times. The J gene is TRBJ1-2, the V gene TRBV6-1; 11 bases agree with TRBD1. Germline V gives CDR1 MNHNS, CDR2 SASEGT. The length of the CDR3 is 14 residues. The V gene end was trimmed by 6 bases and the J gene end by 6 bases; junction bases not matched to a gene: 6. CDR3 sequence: CASRRTGGADGYTF. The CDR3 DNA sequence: TGTGCCAGCAGACGGACAGGGGGCGCCGATGGCTACACCTTC.

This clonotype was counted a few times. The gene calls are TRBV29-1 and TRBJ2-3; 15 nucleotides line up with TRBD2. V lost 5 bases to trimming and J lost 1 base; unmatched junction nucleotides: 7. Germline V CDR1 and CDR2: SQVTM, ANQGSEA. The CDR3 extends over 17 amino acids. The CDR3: CSVSWGLAGGGTDTQYF. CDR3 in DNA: TGCAGCGTTTCCTGGGGACTAGCGGGGGGCGGCACAGATACGCAGTATTTT.

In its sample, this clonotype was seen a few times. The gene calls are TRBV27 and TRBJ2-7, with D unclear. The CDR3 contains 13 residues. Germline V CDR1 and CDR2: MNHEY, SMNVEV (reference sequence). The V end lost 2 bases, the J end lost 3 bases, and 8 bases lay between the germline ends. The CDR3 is CASSLGPVYEQYF. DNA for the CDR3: TGTGCCAGCAGTTTAGGGCCCGTCTACGAGCAGTACTTC.

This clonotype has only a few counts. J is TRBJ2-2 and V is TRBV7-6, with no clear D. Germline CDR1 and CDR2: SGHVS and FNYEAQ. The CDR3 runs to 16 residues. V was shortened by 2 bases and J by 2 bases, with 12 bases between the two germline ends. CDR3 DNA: TGTGCCAGCAGCTTAATGATGGCGGATAACACCGGGGAGCTGTTTTTT. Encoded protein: CASSLMMADNTGELFF.

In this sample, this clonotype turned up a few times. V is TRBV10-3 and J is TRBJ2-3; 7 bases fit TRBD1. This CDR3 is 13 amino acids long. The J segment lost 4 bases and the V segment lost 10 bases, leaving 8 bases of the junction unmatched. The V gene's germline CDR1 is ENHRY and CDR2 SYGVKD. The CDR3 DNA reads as TGTGCCACCAGAGAAGGGGGCCCAGATACGCAGTATTTT. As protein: CATREGGPDTQYF.

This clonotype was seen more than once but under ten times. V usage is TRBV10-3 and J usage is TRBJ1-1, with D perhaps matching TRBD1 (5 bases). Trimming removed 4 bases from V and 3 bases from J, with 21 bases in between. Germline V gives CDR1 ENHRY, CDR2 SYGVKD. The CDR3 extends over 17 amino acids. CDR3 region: CAISGSIGLRGDTEAFF. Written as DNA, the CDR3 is TGTGCCATCAGTGGTTCCATAGGGCTAAGAGGGGACACTGAAGCTTTCTTT.